This T cell receptor beta chain was found in a study of cytomegalovirus exposure and HLA in healthy donors. The repertoire was sequenced with immunoSEQ multiplex PCR; TCRdb's copy has only in-frame clones and lacks some. The sample holds a few hundred thousand clones, roughly 90% seen once. V gave up 4 bases and J gave up 0 bases, with 9 bases separating them. Germline-derived CDR1 and CDR2 are MGHRA and YSYEKL. The CDR3 sequence is 14 residues long. The sequence was obtained from a woman aged 18-29 years in good health and CMV-seronegative. What was sequenced was PBMCs. V usage is TRBV4-1 and J usage is TRBJ1-1; D gene uncertain. The CDR3 DNA is TGCGCCAGCAGCCCTCGACTGATGAACACTGAAGCTTTCTTT. It codes for CASSPRLMNTEAFF.